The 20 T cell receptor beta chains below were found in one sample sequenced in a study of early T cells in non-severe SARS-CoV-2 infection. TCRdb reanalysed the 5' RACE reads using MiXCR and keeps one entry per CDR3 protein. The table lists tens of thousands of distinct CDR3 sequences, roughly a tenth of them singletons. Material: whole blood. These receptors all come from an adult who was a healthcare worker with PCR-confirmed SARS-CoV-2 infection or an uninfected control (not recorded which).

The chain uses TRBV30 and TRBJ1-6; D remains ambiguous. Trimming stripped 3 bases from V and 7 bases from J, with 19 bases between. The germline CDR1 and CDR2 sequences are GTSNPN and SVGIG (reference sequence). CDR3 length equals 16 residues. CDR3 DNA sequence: TGTGCCTGGAGGGCGTTAAGGGAACAGTACAATTCACCCCTCCACTTT. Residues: CAWRALREQYNSPLHF. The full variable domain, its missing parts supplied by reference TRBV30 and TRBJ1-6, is SQTIHQWPATLVQPVGSPLSLECTVEGTSNPNLYWYRQAAGRGLQLLFYSVGIGQISSEVPQNLSASRPQDRQFILSSKKLLLSDSGFYLCAWRALREQYNSPLHFGNGTRLTVT.

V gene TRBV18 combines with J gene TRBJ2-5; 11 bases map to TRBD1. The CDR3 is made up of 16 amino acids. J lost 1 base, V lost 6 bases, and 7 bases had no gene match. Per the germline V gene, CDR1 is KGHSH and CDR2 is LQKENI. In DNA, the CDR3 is TGTGCCAGCTCCCCCGGGACAGGGGGTTTCCAAGAGACCCAGTACTTC. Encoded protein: CASSPGTGGFQETQYF.

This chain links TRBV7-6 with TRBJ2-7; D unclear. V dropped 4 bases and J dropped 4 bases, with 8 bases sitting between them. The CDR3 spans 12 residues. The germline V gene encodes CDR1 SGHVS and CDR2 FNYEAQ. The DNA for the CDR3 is TGTGCCAGCAGCTCCGCCCAATACGAGCAGTACTTC. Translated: CASSSAQYEQYF.

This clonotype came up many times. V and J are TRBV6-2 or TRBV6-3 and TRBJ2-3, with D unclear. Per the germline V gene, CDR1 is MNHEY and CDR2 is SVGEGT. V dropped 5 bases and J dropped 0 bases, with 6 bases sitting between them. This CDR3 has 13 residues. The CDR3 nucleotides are TGTGCCAGCAGTCCGGACAGCACAGATACGCAGTATTTT. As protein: CASSPDSTDTQYF.

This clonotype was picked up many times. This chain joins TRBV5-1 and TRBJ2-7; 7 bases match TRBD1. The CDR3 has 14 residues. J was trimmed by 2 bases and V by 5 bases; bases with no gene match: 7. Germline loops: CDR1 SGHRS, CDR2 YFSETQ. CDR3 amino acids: CASRLQGSTYEQYF. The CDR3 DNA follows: TGCGCCAGCAGACTACAGGGGTCCACCTACGAGCAGTACTTC.

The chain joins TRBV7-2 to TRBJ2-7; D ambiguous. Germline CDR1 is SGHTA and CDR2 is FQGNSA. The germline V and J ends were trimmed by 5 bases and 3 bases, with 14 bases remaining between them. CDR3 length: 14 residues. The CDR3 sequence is CASSSYKSHYEQYF. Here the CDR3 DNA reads TGTGCCAGCAGCAGCTACAAATCCCACTACGAGCAGTACTTC.

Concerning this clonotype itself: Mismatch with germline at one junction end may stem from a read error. The CDR3 DNA is TGTGCCAGCAGTTACGCCCGCCCGGGCACCGGGGAGCTGCTTTTT. This codes for CASSYARPGTGELLF. The chain recombines TRBV6-6 with TRBJ2-2; D possibly corresponds to TRBD2 (5 bases). The CDR3 covers 15 residues. CDR1 is MNHNY, CDR2 SVGAGI, per germline (reference sequence).

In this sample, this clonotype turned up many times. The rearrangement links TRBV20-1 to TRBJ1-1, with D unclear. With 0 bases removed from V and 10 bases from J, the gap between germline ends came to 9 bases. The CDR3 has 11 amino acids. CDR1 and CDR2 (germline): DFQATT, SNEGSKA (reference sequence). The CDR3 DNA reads TGCAGTGCTAGAGATTCATGGGGAGCTTTCTTT. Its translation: CSARDSWGAFF.

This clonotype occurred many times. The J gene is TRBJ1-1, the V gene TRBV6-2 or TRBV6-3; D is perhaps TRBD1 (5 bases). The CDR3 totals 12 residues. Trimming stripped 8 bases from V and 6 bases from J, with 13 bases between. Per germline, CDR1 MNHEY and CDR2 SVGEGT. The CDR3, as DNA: TGTGCCAGCGAGGGACGGGTCTCTGAAGCTTTCTTT. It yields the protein CASEGRVSEAFF.

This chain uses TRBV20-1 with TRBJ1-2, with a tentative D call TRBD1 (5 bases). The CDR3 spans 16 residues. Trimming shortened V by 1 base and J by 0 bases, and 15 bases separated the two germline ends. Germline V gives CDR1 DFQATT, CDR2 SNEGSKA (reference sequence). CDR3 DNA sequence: TGCAGTGCTAGAGTGCCAGGGCAAAGGGCTAACTATGGCTACACCTTC. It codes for CSARVPGQRANYGYTF.

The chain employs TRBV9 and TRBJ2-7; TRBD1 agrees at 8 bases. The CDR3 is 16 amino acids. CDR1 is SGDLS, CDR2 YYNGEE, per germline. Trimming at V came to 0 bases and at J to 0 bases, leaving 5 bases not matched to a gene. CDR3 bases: TGTGCCAGCAGCGTAGCGACAGGGGCCTTCTCCTACGAGCAGTACTTC. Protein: CASSVATGAFSYEQYF. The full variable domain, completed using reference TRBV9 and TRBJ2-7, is DSGVTQTPKHLITATGQRVTLRCSPRSGDLSVYWYQQSLDQGLQFLIQYYNGEERAKGNILERFSAQQFPDLHSELNLSSLELGDSALYFCASSVATGAFSYEQYFGPGTRLTVT.

This CDR3 reads CASSLLDSFNQPQHF. CDR3 nucleotides: TGCGCCAGCAGCCTCCTAGACAGTTTCAATCAGCCCCAGCATTTT. This chain joins TRBV5-1 and TRBJ1-5; D might be TRBD1 (5 bases). The germline CDR1 and CDR2 sequences are SGHRS and YFSETQ. V lost 4 bases to trimming and J lost 3 bases, with 14 bases between them. CDR3 length equals 15 residues.

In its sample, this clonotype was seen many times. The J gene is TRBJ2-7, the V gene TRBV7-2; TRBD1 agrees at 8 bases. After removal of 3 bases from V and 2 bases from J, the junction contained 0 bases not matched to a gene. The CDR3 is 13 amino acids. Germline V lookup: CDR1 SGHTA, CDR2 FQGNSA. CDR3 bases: TGTGCCAGCAGCTTGGACAGGGCCTACGAGCAGTACTTC. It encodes CASSLDRAYEQYF.

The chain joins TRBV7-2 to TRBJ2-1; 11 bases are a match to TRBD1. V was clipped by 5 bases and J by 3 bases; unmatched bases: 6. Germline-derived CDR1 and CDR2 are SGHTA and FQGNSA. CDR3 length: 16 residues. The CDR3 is CASSPSGTGGYNEQFF. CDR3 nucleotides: TGTGCCAGCAGCCCTTCCGGGACAGGGGGCTACAATGAGCAGTTCTTC.

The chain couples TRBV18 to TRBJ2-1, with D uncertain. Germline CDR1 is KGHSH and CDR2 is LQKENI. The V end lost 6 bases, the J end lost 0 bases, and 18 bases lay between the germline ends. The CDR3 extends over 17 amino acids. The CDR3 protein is CASSLSTAPFSYNEQFF. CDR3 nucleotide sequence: TGTGCCAGCTCCCTTTCAACGGCGCCTTTCTCCTACAATGAGCAGTTCTTC.

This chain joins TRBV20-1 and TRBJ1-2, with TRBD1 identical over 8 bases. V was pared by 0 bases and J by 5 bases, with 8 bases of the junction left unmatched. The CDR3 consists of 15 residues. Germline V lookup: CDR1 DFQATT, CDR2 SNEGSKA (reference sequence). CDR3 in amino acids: CSARDWTGWVYGYTF. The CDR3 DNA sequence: TGCAGTGCTAGAGATTGGACAGGGTGGGTGTATGGCTACACCTTC.

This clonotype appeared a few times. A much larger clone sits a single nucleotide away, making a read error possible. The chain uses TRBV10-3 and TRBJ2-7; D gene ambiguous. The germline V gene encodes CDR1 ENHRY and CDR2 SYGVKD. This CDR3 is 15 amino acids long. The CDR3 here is CAISESVGSSYEQNF. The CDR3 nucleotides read TGTGCCATCAGTGAGTCGGTGGGTAGTTCCTACGAGCAGAACTTC.

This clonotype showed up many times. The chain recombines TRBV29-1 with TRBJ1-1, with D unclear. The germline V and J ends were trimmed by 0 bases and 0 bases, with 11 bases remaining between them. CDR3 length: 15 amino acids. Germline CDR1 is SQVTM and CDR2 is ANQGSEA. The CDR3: CSVEDLTRMNTEAFF. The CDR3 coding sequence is TGCAGCGTTGAAGATCTTACCCGGATGAACACTGAAGCTTTCTTT.

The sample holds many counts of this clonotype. CDR3 residues: CASSLVAAGDRVYEQYF. As DNA, the CDR3 is TGTGCCAGCAGCTTAGTGGCCGCGGGGGACAGGGTCTACGAGCAGTACTTC. The chain carries TRBV7-2 and TRBJ2-7, with TRBD1 matching over 9 bases. The CDR3 has 17 residues. The V and J ends lost 1 base and 3 bases, in that order; junction bases with no gene match: 10. Germline lookup yields CDR1 SGHTA and CDR2 FQGNSA.

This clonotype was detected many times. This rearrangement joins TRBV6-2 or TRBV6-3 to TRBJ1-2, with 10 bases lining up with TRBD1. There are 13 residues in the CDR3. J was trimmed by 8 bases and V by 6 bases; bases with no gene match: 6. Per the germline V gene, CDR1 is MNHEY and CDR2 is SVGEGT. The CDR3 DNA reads TGTGCCAGCAGAGGGACAGGGGTCGGCGGCTACACCTTC. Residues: CASRGTGVGGYTF.